This T cell receptor beta chain is from a study of blood T cell repertoires in COVID-19. Overall study: Material from acute and convalescent COVID-19 was sourced from the United States, Italy and Spain. In each case, the material was cDNA or gDNA derived from T cells, B-cell-depleted T cells, or PBMCs.

Germline V gene sequence: CDR1 SGHKS, CDR2 YYEKEE (reference sequence). CDR3 length equals 14 residues. The V gene lost 4 bases and the J gene lost 1 base, with 11 bases spanning the gap. This clone was detected only once. The table came from immunoSEQ multiplex PCR; TCRdb's copy has only in-frame clones and leaves some out. The sample lists roughly 190,000 clones; over 75% were seen once. Study members were between about 18 and 100 years old and lived in over 20 US regions. Researchers sorted participants into cohorts using their self-reported clinical history. The sequence came from a woman younger than 35 who had recovered from COVID-19. Sequenced: PBMCs or T cells enriched from blood (not recorded which). V and J are TRBV5-5 and TRBJ1-1, with D unclear. CDR3: CASSPGLTNTEAFF. Written as DNA, the CDR3 is TGTGCCAGCAGCCCTGGACTGACGAACACTGAAGCTTTCTTT.